Detailed here is one T cell receptor (beta chain). Random-hexamer reverse transcription was applied to about 0.45 to 1 ug RNA. TCRdb redid the calling of the immunoSEQ multiplex PCR reads with MiXCR, one entry per CDR3 protein. Of some 170,000 distinct CDR3 sequences listed, roughly 94% are singletons. The CDR3 spans 15 residues. V lost 0 bases, J lost 3 bases, and 2 bases stayed unmatched. Germline V CDR1 and CDR2: SGDLS, YYNGEE. The data are from a study of CD8 T cells in Susac syndrome. What was sequenced was CD4+ T cells from PBMCs. This TCR was sampled from a human donor with multiple sclerosis. The rearrangement links TRBV9 to TRBJ2-5; 10 positions match TRBD2. The CDR3 nucleotides read TGTGCCAGCAGCGTAGGGACTAGCGGTGAAGAGACCCAGTACTTC. Protein: CASSVGTSGEETQYF.